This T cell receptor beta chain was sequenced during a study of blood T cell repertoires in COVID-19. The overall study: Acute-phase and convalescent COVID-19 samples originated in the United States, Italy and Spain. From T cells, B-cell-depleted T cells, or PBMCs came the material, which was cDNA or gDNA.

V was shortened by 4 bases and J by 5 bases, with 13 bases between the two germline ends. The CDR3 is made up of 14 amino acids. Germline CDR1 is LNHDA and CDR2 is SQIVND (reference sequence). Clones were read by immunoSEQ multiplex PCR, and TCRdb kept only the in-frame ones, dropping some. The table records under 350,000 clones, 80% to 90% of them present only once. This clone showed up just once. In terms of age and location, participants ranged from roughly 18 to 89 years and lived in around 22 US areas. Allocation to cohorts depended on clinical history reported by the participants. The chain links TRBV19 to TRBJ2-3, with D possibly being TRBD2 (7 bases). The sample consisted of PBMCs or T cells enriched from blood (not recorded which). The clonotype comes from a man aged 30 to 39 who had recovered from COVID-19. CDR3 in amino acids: CASSTWGGEDTQYF. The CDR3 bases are TGTGCCAGTAGTACGTGGGGGGGCGAAGATACGCAGTATTTT.